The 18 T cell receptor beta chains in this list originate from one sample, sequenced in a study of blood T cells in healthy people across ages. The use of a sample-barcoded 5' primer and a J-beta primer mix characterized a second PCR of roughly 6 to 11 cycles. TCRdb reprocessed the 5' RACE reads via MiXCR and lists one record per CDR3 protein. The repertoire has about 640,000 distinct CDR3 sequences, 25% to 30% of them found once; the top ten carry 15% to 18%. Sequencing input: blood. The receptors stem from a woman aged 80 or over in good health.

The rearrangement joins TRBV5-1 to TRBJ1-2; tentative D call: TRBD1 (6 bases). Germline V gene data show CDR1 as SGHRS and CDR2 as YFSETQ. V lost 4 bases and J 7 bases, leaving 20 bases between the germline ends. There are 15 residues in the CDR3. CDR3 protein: CASSLRDTPSGGYTF. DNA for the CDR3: TGCGCCAGCAGCCTCCGGGACACTCCCTCGGGTGGCTACACCTTC.

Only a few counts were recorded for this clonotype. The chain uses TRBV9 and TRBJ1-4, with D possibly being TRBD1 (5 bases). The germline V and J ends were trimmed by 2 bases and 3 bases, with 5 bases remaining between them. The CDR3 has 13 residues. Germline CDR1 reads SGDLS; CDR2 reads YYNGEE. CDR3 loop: CASSVGPNEKLFF. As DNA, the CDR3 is TGTGCCAGCAGCGTGGGACCTAATGAAAAACTGTTTTTT.

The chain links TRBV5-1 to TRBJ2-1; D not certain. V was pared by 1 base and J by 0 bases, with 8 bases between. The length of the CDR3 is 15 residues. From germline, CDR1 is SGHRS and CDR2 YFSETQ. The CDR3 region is CASSLQAISYNEQFF. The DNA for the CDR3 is TGCGCCAGCAGCTTGCAGGCGATCTCCTACAATGAGCAGTTCTTC.

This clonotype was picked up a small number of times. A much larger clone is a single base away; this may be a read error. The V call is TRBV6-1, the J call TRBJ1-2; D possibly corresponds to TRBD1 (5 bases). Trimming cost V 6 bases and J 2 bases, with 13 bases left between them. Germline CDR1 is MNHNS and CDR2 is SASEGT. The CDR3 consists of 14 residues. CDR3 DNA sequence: TGTGCCAGCAGGGGGCGGACGGAGAACTATGGCTACACCTTC. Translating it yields CASRGRTENYGYTF.

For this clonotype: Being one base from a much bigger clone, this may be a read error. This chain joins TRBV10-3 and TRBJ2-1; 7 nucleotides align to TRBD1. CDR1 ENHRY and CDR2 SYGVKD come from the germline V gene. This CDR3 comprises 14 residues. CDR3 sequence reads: CATGKGQVDNERFF. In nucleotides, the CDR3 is TGTGCCACTGGCAAAGGACAGGTAGACAATGAGCGGTTCTTC.

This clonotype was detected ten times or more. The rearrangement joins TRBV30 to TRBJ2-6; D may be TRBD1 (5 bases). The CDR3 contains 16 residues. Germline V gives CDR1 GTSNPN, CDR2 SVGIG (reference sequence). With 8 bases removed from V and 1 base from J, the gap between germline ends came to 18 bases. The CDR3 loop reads CAQGRDSSSGANVLTF. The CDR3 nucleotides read TGTGCCCAGGGCCGCGACAGCAGTTCTGGGGCCAACGTCCTGACTTTC.

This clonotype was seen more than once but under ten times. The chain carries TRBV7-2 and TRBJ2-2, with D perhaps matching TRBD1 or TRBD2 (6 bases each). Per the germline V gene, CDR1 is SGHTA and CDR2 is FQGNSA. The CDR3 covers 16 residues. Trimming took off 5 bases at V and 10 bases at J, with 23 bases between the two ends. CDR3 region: CASSPRGLRGGPELFF. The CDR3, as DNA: TGTGCCAGCAGCCCCCGGGGGCTGAGGGGAGGCCCGGAGCTGTTTTTT.

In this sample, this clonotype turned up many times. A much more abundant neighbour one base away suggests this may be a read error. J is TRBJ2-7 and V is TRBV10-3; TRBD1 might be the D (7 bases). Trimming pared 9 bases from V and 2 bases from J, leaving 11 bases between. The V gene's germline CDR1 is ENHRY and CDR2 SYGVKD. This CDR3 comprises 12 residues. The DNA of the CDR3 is TGTGCCATGCGGGACAGACCCTACGAGCAGTACTTC. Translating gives CAMRDRPYEQYF.

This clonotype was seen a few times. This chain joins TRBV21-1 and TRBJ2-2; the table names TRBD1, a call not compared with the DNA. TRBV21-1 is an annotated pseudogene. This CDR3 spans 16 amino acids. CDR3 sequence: CASSKVGQARAGELFF. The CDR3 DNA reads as TGTGCCAGCAGCAAAGTGGGACAGGCTCGGGCCGGGGAGCTGTTTTTT.

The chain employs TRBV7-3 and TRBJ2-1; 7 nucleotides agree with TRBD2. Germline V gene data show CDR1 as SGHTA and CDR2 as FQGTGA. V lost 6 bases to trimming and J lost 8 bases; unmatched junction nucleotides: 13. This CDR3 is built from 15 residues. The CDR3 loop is CASSVGGGAFDEQFF. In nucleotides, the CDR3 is TGTGCCAGCAGTGTCGGCGGGGGAGCCTTCGATGAGCAGTTCTTC. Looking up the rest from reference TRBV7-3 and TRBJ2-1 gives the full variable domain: GAGVSQTPSNKVTEKGKYVELRCDPISGHTALYWYRQSLGQGPEFLIYFQGTGAADDSGLPNDRFFAVRPEGSVSTLKIQRTERGDSAVYLCASSVGGGAFDEQFFGPGTRLTVL.

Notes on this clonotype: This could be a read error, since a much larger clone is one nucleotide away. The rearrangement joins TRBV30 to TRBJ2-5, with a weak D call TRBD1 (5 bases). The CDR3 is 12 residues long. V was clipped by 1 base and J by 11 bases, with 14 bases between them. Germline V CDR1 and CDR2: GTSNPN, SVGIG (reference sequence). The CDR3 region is CAWSGQNNEQYF. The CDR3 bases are TGTGCCTGGAGTGGACAGAACAATGAGCAGTACTTC.

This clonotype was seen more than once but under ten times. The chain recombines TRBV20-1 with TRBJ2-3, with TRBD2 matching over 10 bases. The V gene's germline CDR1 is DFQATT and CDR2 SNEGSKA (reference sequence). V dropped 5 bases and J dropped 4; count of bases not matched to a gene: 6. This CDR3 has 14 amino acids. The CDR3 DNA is TGCAGTGCTGGTAGCGGGGGGCAGGCAGATACGCAGTATTTT. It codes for CSAGSGGQADTQYF.

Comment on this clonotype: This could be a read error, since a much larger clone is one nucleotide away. Here the CDR3 reads CASRPAGTIYGYTF. Here the CDR3 DNA reads TGTGCCAGCCGACCGGCAGGGACGATCTATGGCTACACCTTC. This chain joins TRBV6-2 or TRBV6-3 and TRBJ1-2, with a possible D match to TRBD1 (5 bases). The CDR3 totals 14 residues. Trimming shortened V by 8 bases and J by 4 bases, and 17 bases separated the two germline ends. CDR1 is MNHEY, CDR2 SVGEGT, per germline.

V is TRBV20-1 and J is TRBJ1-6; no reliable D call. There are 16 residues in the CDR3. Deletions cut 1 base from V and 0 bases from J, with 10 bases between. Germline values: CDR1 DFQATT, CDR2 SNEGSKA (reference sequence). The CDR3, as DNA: TGCAGTGCTAGAGTAGTAGGGAGCTCCTATAATTCACCCCTCCACTTT. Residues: CSARVVGSSYNSPLHF.

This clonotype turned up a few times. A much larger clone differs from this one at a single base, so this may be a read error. The CDR3 loop is CATSPRDRGNNEQYF. The CDR3 region has the DNA TGTGCCACCAGCCCCCGGGACAGGGGAAACAATGAGCAGTACTTC. This chain uses TRBV15 with TRBJ2-5; 10 bases are shared with TRBD1. The CDR3 loop spans 15 amino acids. V dropped 5 bases and J dropped 11; count of bases not matched to a gene: 14. Germline V gene data show CDR1 as LNHNV and CDR2 as YYDKDF (reference sequence).

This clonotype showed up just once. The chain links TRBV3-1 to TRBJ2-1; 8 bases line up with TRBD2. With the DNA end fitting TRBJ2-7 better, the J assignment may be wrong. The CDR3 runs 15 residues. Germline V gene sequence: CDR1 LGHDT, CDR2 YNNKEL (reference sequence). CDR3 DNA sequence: TGTGCCAGCAGCCAAGATCGGGGGGGGAAAAATGAGCAGTACTTC. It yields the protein CASSQDRGGKNEQYF.

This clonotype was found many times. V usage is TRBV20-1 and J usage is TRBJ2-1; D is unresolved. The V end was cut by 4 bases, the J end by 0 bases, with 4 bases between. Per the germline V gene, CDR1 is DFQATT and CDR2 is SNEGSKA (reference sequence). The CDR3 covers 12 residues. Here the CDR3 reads CSAKSSYNEQFF. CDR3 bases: TGCAGTGCTAAGAGCTCCTACAATGAGCAGTTCTTC.

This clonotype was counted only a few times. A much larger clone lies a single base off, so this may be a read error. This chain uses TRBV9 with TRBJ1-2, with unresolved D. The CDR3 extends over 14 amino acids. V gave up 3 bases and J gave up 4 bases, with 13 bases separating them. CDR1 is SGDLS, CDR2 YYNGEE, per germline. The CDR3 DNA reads TGTGCCAGCAGCGCAAGGAGCCGGAGCTATGGCTACACCTTC. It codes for CASSARSRSYGYTF.